This is a list of T cell receptor beta chains from one sample in a study of cytomegalovirus exposure and HLA in healthy donors. Sequencing was performed with immunoSEQ multiplex PCR; in TCRdb, only in-frame clones are kept and a portion is missing. The table shows about 130,000 clones, with roughly 80% occurring only once. Sequencing was performed on PBMCs. All receptors derive from a girl between 2 and 10 years old in good health and CMV-seronegative. Both conserved end residues are part of each CDR3. The D gene is left open where the match is weak. The listing skips clone size in some rows; elsewhere it reads once, few, many or a size class.

size	V	J	D	DNA	CDR3
-	TRBV27	TRBJ2-5	-	TGTGCCAGCAGTTGGACAGAGAACCAAGAGACCCAGTACTTC	CASSWTENQETQYF
once	TRBV6-1	TRBJ1-1	-	TGTGCCAGCAGTGAAGGAGACAGGTTGAACACTGAAGCTTTCTTT	CASSEGDRLNTEAFF
-	TRBV27	TRBJ2-4	-	TGTGCCAGCAGTTTACCAGGGGCCAAAAACATTCAGTACTTC	CASSLPGAKNIQYF
-	TRBV9	TRBJ1-6	-	TGTGCCAGCAGCGGGGGGGGAGGTAATTCACCCCTCCACTTT	CASSGGGGNSPLHF
-	TRBV9	TRBJ2-2	-	TGTGCCAGCAGCGTAGAAACTACGAACACCGGGGAGCTGTTTTTT	CASSVETTNTGELFF
-	TRBV7-9	TRBJ2-7	TRBD2	TGTGCCAGCAGCTTAGTCGCTAGCGGGGGGGCCTACGAGCAGTACTTC	CASSLVASGGAYEQYF
-	TRBV19	TRBJ1-5	-	TGTGCCAGTAGTGCCCGGGGTAGACAGCATTTT	CASSARGRQHF
-	TRBV2	TRBJ1-5	-	TGTGCCAGCAGGGGGCCAGGGGTTAGCAATCAGCCCCAGCATTTT	CASRGPGVSNQPQHF
-	TRBV4-3	TRBJ2-5	TRBD2	TGCGCCAGCAGCCAAGGACTAGCGGGGCGATTCCAAGAGACCCAGTACTTC	CASSQGLAGRFQETQYF
-	TRBV27	TRBJ2-2	-	TGTGCCAGCAGTTTTAGCGGCGGGGAGCTGTTTTTT	CASSFSGGELFF
-	TRBV6-5	TRBJ1-1	TRBD1	TGTGCCAGCAGCTACTTGGACAGGGTGAACACTGAAGCTTTCTTT	CASSYLDRVNTEAFF
-	TRBV11-2	TRBJ2-1	-	TGTGCCAGCAGCTTAGGGCTAGCTTCCTACAATGAGCAGTTCTTC	CASSLGLASYNEQFF
-	TRBV10-3	TRBJ2-7	-	TGTGCCATCAGTGAAACAGGGTCAAGCTCCTACGAGCAGTACTTC	CAISETGSSSYEQYF
once	TRBV11-2	TRBJ1-2	TRBD1	TGTGCCAGCAGCCTCTTAACGACAGGGAACTATGGCTACACCTTC	CASSLLTTGNYGYTF
-	TRBV7-9	TRBJ2-1	TRBD1	TGTGCCAGCAGCCTCGACAGGGGCTACAATGAGCAGTTCTTC	CASSLDRGYNEQFF
-	TRBV4-1	TRBJ2-3	TRBD2	TGCGCCAGCAGCCAAAGGGGGACTAGCGGGGGCCCTGATACGCAGTATTTT	CASSQRGTSGGPDTQYF
-	TRBV5-1	TRBJ2-7	-	TGCGCCAGCGCACGGACGGGACAAAGGGACGAGCAGTACTTC	CASARTGQRDEQYF
-	TRBV2	TRBJ2-5	TRBD2	TGTGCCAGCAGTCGGACTAGCGGGGGGGGAGAGACCCAGTACTTC	CASSRTSGGGETQYF
-	TRBV6-6	TRBJ2-7	TRBD2	TGTGCCAGCAGCCCTTCTCTAGCGGGAGTTAACGAGCAGTACTTC	CASSPSLAGVNEQYF
-	TRBV5-4	TRBJ1-2	TRBD1	TGTGCCAGCAGCTTGGGGGGACAGGGTTCCTCTTTTGTGAGGACCTTC	CASSLGGQGSSFVRTF
-	TRBV2	TRBJ1-1	TRBD1	TGTGCCAGTAGCGCCCCGGGGTTCAGGGGGGCGAAAGGGGCTGAAGCTTTCTTT	CASSAPGFRGAKGAEAFF
-	TRBV11-3	TRBJ2-1	TRBD2	TGTGCCAGCAGCTTAGGCGGAGCGGGGCTTTACAATGAGCAGTTCTTC	CASSLGGAGLYNEQFF
-	TRBV4-3	TRBJ1-5	TRBD1	TGCGCCAGCAGCCAAGATCTGGCAGGGGGGACATATCAGCCCCAGCATTTT	CASSQDLAGGTYQPQHF
-	TRBV6-5	TRBJ1-6	TRBD1	TGTGCCAGCAGTTACTCTCCGGGACAGAGTAATTCACCCCTCCACTTT	CASSYSPGQSNSPLHF
-	TRBV11-2	TRBJ2-2	-	TGTGCCAGCAGCTTAGCTCAGGACACCGGGGAGCTGTTTTTT	CASSLAQDTGELFF
few	TRBV6-1	TRBJ2-1	TRBD2	TGTGCCAGCAGTGAAGAGGGCGGGAGTGGGTTCAATGAGCAGTTCTTC	CASSEEGGSGFNEQFF
few	TRBV7-3	TRBJ2-5	TRBD2	TGTGCCAGCAGCGTACGGGGGGGCCGGGAGACCCAGTACTTC	CASSVRGGRETQYF
-	TRBV7-3	TRBJ1-1	-	TGTGCCAGCAGCTCCGCCGGGGGGGGGAGCACTGAAGCTTTCTTT	CASSSAGGGSTEAFF
-	TRBV6-1	TRBJ2-5	-	TGTCTTCGACCGGTGAGGAGCCAAGAGACCCAGTACTTC	CLRPVRSQETQYF
-	TRBV5-1	TRBJ2-1	TRBD2	TGCGCCAGCAGCTTACAGGGACTAGCGGGTTTCAATGAGCAGTTCTTC	CASSLQGLAGFNEQFF
-	TRBV27	TRBJ1-4	-	TGTGCCAGCAGTTTACAGGCTAACCTGTTTTTT	CASSLQANLFF
-	TRBV9	TRBJ1-3	TRBD1	TGTGCCAGCAGCGCCGGACAGGGGGGGAACTCTGGAAACACCATATATTTT	CASSAGQGGNSGNTIYF
-	TRBV6-5	TRBJ1-2	TRBD1	TGTGCCAGCAGAACGGGACAGGGGGGGTATGGCTACACCTTC	CASRTGQGGYGYTF
-	TRBV5-4	TRBJ2-2	TRBD1	TGTGCCAGCAGCTCGGGACAGGCCGTCCGCGGGGAGCTGTTTTTT	CASSSGQAVRGELFF
-	TRBV6-6	TRBJ1-2	TRBD1	TGTGCCAGCAGTGGACAGGGCTATGGCTACACCTTC	CASSGQGYGYTF
-	TRBV5-4	TRBJ2-1	TRBD2	TGTGCCAGCAGCGCGGGACTAGCGGGAGGGCTCCATGAGCAGTTCTTC	CASSAGLAGGLHEQFF
-	TRBV2	TRBJ2-1	TRBD2	TGTGCCAGCAAGCGGGACGTTGGGAGTTCGGATGAGCAGTTCTTC	CASKRDVGSSDEQFF
once	TRBV4-1	TRBJ2-1	TRBD2	TGCGCCAGCAGCCAGGAAAGCGGGAGGTCCGGCAATGAGCAGTTCTTC	CASSQESGRSGNEQFF
-	TRBV11-2	TRBJ1-1	TRBD1	TGTGCCAGCAGCTTCGGACAGGCGGCAGAAGCTTTCTTT	CASSFGQAAEAFF
-	TRBV27	TRBJ2-7	TRBD2	TGTGCCAGCAGTTTATCGACTAGCGGGCGAGAGCAGTACTTC	CASSLSTSGREQYF
-	TRBV27	TRBJ2-7	-	TGTGCCAGCAGCCGGGGGAGCCTCCGCTCCTACGAGCAGTACTTC	CASSRGSLRSYEQYF
-	TRBV28	TRBJ2-7	TRBD2	TGTGCCAGCGGGGGGGGAAGCTCCTACGAGCAGTACTTC	CASGGGSSYEQYF
-	TRBV4-2	TRBJ2-5	-	TGTGCCAGCAGCCAAGTTATTCGAGAGACCCAGTACTTC	CASSQVIRETQYF
-	TRBV5-1	TRBJ2-1	TRBD1	TGCGCCAGCAGCTTCAGCGCCGGGACAGGGTCCTACAATGAGCAGTTCTTC	CASSFSAGTGSYNEQFF
once	TRBV7-2	TRBJ2-3	TRBD2	TGTGCCAGCAGCTCAGAGGGACTAGCGGGAGACGGGAGCACAGATACGCAGTATTTT	CASSSEGLAGDGSTDTQYF
-	TRBV6-5	TRBJ2-5	-	TGTGCCAGCAGTTACTCGAGAAGGGGCGTGGAGACCCAGTACTTC	CASSYSRRGVETQYF
-	TRBV7-3	TRBJ2-3	TRBD1	TGTGCCAGCAGCCCCGCCCCCCGACAGGGAAGAGGCACAGATACGCAGTATTTT	CASSPAPRQGRGTDTQYF
-	TRBV4-1	TRBJ2-7	-	TGCGCCAGCAGCCAAGATGGTTTTCGAGGAGATTTCGGGTTCGAGCAGTACTTC	CASSQDGFRGDFGFEQYF
-	TRBV5-4	TRBJ1-3	TRBD1	TGTGCCAGCAGCATGGGACAGAATTCTGGAAACACCATATATTTT	CASSMGQNSGNTIYF
-	TRBV29-1	TRBJ2-2	-	TGCAGCGTTGACCGTAGCACCGGGGAGCTGTTTTTT	CSVDRSTGELFF
-	TRBV6-5	TRBJ2-7	TRBD2	TGTGCCAGCAGAACTAGCGTTCACGAGCAGTACTTC	CASRTSVHEQYF